Presented here are 2 T cell receptor beta chains from one specimen sequenced in a study of T cells in Graves' hyperthyroidism and ophthalmopathy. Amplification of TCR beta CDR3 regions used RNA as the template. When the TCR CDR3 underwent first-round RT-PCR, the HTBI primer set was used. One entry per CDR3 protein results from TCRdb running MiXCR on the multiplex PCR reads. Among over 500,000 distinct CDR3 sequences listed, around 15% were seen once. The sequenced sample was blood. These receptors all stem from a woman aged 30 to 39 with Graves' ophthalmopathy.

A note on this clonotype: The junction differs from germline at one of its ends, possibly a read error. The chain uses TRBV7-9 and TRBJ2-2, with 7 bases fitting TRBD1. Germline lookup yields CDR1 SEHNR and CDR2 FQNEAQ (reference sequence). The CDR3 has 15 amino acids. The CDR3 DNA reads TGCGCCAGCAGCCAACTTACAGGGGCTACCGGGGAGCTGTTTTTT. Amino acids: CASSQLTGATGELFF.

In this sample, this clonotype turned up many times. This rearrangement joins TRBV5-1 to TRBJ1-1; D might be TRBD1 (6 bases). The V and J ends lost 5 bases and 3 bases respectively, with 11 bases between them. CDR3 length equals 13 residues. The germline CDR1 and CDR2 sequences are SGHRS and YFSETQ. DNA for the CDR3: TGCGCCAGCAGAGGCAGGGGTGACACTGAAGCTTTCTTT. Translating it yields CASRGRGDTEAFF.